The clone carrying this TCR beta chain was recorded a few times. What it binds is not known. Germline lookup yields CDR1 SGHNT and CDR2 YYREEE (reference sequence). The V end was cut by 7 bases, the J end by 6 bases, with 10 bases between. This CDR3 comprises 11 residues. TCRdb recomputed calls from the reads with MiXCR, one row per CDR3 protein. The repertoire includes hundreds of thousands of distinct CDR3 sequences, roughly 30% of them detected once, and about 18% sits in the top ten. These data originate in a study of T cell repertoires in cytomegalovirus infection. The sequence was obtained from a human donor in good health (CMV status not recorded). Some clones in this sample may be carry-over from other donors' samples. V usage is TRBV5-4 and J usage is TRBJ1-1, with a tentative D call TRBD1 (5 bases). Sequencing was performed on cultured PBMCs, taken from culture after CMV antigen stimulation. CDR3 sequence: CASGTGPEAFF. In DNA, the CDR3 is TGTGCCAGCGGAACAGGACCTGAAGCTTTCTTT.